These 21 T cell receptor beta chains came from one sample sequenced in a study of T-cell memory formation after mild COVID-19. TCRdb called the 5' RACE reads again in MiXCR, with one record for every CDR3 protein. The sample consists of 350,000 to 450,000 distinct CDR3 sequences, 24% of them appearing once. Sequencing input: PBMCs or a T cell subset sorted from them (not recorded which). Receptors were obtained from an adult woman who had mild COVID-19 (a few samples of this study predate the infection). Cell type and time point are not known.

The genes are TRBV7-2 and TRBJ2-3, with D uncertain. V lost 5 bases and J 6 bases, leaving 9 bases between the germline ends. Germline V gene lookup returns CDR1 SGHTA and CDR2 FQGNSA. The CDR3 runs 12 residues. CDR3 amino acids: CASSPMRDTQYF. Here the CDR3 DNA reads TGTGCCAGCAGCCCCATGCGTGATACGCAGTATTTT. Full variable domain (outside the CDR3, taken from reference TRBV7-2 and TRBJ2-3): GAGVSQSPSNKVTEKGKDVELRCDPISGHTALYWYRQSLGQGLEFLIYFQGNSAPDKSGLPSDRFSAERTGGSVSTLTIQRTQQEDSAVYLCASSPMRDTQYFGPGTRLTVL.

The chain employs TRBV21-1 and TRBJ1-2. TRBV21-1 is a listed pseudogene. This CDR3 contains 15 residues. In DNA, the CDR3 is TGTGTCACCCACGGGGAATTCGGACTCCCAAATGGCTACACCTTC. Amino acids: CVTHGEFGLPNGYTF.

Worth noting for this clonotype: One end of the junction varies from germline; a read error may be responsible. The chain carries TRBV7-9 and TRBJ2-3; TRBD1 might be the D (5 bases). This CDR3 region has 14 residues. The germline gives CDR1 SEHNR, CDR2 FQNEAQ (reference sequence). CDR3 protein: CASSLQGITDKQYF. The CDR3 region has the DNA TGTGCCAGCAGCTTACAGGGAATAACAGATAAGCAGTATTTT.

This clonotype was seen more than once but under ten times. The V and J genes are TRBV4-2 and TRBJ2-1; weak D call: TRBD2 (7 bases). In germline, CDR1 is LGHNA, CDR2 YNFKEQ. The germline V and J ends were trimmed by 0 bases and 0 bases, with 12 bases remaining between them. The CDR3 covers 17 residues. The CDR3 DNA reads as TGTGCCAGCAGCCAAGAACAGGGCGGGGGCTCCTACAATGAGCAGTTCTTC. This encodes CASSQEQGGGSYNEQFF.

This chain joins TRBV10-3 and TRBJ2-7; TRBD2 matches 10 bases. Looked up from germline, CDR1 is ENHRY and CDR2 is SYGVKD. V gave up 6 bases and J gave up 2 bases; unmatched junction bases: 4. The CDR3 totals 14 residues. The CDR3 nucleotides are TGTGCCATCAGCGGTACTAGCGGGGCCTACGAGCAGTACTTC. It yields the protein CAISGTSGAYEQYF.

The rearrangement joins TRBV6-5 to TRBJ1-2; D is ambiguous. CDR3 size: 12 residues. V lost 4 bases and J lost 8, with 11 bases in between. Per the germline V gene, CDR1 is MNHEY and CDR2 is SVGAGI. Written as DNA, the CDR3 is TGTGCCAGCAGTTCGGAGCATCGGGGCTACACCTTC. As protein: CASSSEHRGYTF.

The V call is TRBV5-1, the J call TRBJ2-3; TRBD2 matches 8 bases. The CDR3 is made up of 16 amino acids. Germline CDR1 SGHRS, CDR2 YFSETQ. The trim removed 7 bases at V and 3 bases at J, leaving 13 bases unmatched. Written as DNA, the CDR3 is TGCGCCAGCTCACCAGGGGCGGGGGGCACGACAGATACGCAGTATTTT. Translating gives CASSPGAGGTTDTQYF.

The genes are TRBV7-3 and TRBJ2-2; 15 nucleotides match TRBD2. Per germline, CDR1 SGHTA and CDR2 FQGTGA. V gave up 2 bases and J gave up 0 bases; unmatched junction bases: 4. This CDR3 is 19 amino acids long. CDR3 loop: CASSLAGLAGGSNTGELFF. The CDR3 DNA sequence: TGTGCCAGCAGCTTAGCGGGACTAGCGGGAGGCTCGAACACCGGGGAGCTGTTTTTT. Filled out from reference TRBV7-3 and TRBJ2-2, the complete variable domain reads GAGVSQTPSNKVTEKGKYVELRCDPISGHTALYWYRQSLGQGPEFLIYFQGTGAADDSGLPNDRFFAVRPEGSVSTLKIQRTERGDSAVYLCASSLAGLAGGSNTGELFFGEGSRLTVL.

The CDR3 loop is CASSLALSKREGRPFF. CDR3 DNA sequence: TGTGCCAGCAGCTTAGCCCTCTCGAAGCGGGAGGGCCGCCCGTTCTTC. The V gene is TRBV7-9, the J gene TRBJ2-1; 10 nucleotides line up with TRBD2. V shed 0 bases and J 15 bases; nucleotides not matched to a gene: 14. Germline CDR1 reads SEHNR; CDR2 reads FQNEAQ (reference sequence). The CDR3 runs 16 residues.

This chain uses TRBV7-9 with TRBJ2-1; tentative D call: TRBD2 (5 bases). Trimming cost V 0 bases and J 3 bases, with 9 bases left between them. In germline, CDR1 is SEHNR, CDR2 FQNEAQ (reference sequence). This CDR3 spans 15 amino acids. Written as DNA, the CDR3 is TGTGCCAGCAGCTTAGCGTCGGGGTACTACAATGAGCAGTTCTTC. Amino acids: CASSLASGYYNEQFF.

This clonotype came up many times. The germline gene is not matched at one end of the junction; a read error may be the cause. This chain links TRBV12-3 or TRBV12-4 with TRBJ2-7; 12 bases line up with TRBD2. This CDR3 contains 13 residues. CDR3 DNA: TGTGCCAGCAGTCTAGCGGGAGGGTACGAGCAGTACTTC. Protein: CASSLAGGYEQYF.

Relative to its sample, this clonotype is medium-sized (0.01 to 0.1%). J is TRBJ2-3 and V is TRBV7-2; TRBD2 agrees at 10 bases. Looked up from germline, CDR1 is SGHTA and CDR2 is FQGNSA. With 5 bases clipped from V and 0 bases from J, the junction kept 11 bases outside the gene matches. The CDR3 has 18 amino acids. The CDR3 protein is CASSLAASGGLSTDTQYF. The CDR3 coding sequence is TGTGCCAGCAGCCTGGCGGCTAGCGGGGGACTCAGCACAGATACGCAGTATTTT.

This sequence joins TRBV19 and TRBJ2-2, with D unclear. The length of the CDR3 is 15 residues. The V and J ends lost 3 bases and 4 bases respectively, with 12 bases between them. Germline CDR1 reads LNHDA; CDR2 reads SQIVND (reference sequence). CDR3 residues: CASSIDAGLTGELFF. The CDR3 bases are TGTGCCAGTAGTATCGATGCCGGGCTCACCGGGGAGCTGTTTTTT.

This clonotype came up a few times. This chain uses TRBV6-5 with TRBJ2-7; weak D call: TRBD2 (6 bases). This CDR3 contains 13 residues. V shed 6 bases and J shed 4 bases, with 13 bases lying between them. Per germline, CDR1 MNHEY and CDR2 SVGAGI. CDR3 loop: CASSSARGYEQYF. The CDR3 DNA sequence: TGTGCCAGCAGCTCGGCCCGGGGGTACGAGCAGTACTTC.

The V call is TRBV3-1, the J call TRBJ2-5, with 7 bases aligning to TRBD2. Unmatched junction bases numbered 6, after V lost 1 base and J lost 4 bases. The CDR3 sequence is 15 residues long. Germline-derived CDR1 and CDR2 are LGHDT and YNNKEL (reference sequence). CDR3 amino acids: CASSQGSGDRETQYF. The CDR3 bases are TGTGCCAGCAGCCAAGGCAGCGGGGACCGAGAGACCCAGTACTTC.

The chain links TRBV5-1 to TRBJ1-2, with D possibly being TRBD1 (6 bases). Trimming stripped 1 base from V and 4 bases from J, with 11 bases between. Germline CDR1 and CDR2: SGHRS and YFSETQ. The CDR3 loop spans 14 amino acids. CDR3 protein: CASSLSRGGYGYTF. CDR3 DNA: TGCGCCAGCAGCTTGAGCAGGGGTGGCTATGGCTACACCTTC.

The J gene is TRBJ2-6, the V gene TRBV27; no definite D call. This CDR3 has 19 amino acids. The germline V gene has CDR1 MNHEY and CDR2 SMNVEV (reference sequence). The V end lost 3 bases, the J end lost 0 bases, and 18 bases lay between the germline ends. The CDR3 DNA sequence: TGTGCCAGCAGTTTTTTCCCGGAAACCCTCATCTCTGGGGCCAACGTCCTGACTTTC. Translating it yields CASSFFPETLISGANVLTF.

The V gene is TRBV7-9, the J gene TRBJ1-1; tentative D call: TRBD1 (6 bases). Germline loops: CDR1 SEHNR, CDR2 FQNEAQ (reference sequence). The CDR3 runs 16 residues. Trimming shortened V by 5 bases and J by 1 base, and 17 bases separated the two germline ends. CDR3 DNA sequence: TGTGCCAGCAGCCAACCGACAGGCCGCGAGAACACTGAAGCTTTCTTT. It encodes CASSQPTGRENTEAFF.

CDR3 nucleotides: TGTGCCAGCAGCACCCGGACAGGGAGCGCCTACGAGCAGTACTTC. It specifies CASSTRTGSAYEQYF. The V call is TRBV7-2, the J call TRBJ2-7; 8 bases agree with TRBD1. The CDR3 runs 15 residues. The junction had 8 bases not matched to a gene; V was cut back by 5 bases and J by 2 bases. The germline V gene has CDR1 SGHTA and CDR2 FQGNSA.

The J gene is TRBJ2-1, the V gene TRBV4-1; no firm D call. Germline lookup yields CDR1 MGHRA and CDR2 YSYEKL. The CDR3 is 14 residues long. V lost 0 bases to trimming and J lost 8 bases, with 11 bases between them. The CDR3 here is CASSQDRQFHEQFF. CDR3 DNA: TGCGCCAGCAGCCAAGATCGTCAGTTCCATGAGCAGTTCTTC.

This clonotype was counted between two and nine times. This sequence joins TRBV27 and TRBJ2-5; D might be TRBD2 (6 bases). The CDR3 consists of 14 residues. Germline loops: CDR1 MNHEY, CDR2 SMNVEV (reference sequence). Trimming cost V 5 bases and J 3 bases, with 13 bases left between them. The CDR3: CASSPWGGKETQYF. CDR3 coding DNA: TGTGCCAGCAGTCCGTGGGGCGGGAAAGAGACCCAGTACTTC.